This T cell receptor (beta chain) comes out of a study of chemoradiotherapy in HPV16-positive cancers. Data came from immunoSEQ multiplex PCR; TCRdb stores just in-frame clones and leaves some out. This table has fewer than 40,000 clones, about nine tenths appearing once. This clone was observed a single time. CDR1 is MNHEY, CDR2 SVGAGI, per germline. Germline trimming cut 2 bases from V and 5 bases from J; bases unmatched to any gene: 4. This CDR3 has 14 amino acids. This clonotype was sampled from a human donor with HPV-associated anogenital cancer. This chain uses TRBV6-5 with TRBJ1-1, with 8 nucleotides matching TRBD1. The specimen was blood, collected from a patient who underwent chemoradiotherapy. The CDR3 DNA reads TGTGCCAGCAGTTACCGACACAGGGGGACTGAAGCTTTCTTT. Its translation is CASSYRHRGTEAFF.